The 12 T cell receptor beta chains given below trace back to one sample, sequenced in a study of T cell responses to AZD1222 COVID-19 vaccine. Data came from immunoSEQ multiplex PCR; TCRdb stores just in-frame clones and leaves some out. The table records 150,000 to 190,000 clones, approximately 91% of them present only once. Here the sequenced sample was peripheral blood, taken 28 days after the second AZD1222 dose. These TCRs come from an adult who received the AZD1222 COVID-19 vaccine.

The chain has TRBV4-1 and TRBJ1-6; D is perhaps TRBD1 (6 bases). Germline-derived CDR1 and CDR2 are MGHRA and YSYEKL. Deletions cut 2 bases from V and 7 bases from J, with 15 bases between. The CDR3 is 16 residues long. CDR3 loop: CASSQPGQRPNSPLHF. In DNA, the CDR3 is TGCGCCAGCAGCCAACCTGGACAGCGCCCCAATTCACCCCTCCACTTT.

CDR3 bases: TGTGCCTGGAGTGATACAGGGGGGTATTGGAATACTGAAGCTTTCTTT. Residues: CAWSDTGGYWNTEAFF. The genes are TRBV30 and TRBJ1-1; 8 bases map to TRBD1. Trimming cost V 1 base and J 5 bases; bases outside gene matches: 12. Germline values: CDR1 GTSNPN, CDR2 SVGIG (reference sequence). This CDR3 is built from 16 residues.

The rearrangement uses TRBV5-1 and TRBJ1-4; 9 bases are a match to TRBD1. The CDR3 is 15 amino acids. Germline loops: CDR1 SGHRS, CDR2 YFSETQ. With 5 bases clipped from V and 8 bases from J, the junction kept 10 bases outside the gene matches. This chain's CDR3 is CASSFGDRELEKLFF. The CDR3 DNA is TGCGCCAGCAGTTTCGGGGACAGGGAACTGGAAAAACTGTTTTTT.

The chain uses TRBV12-3 or TRBV12-4 and TRBJ2-7; 8 positions match TRBD2. The CDR3 runs to 12 residues. The trim removed 7 bases at V and 3 bases at J, leaving 2 bases unmatched. The DNA for the CDR3 is TGTGCCAGCACCCGGGAGGGCTACGAGCAGTACTTC. It codes for CASTREGYEQYF.

The rearrangement joins TRBV27 to TRBJ2-1, with TRBD2 as a possible D gene (5 bases). Trimming pared 1 base from V and 6 bases from J, leaving 7 bases between. This CDR3 spans 13 amino acids. CDR1 and CDR2 from the germline V gene are MNHEY and SMNVEV (reference sequence). In DNA, the CDR3 is TGTGCCAGCAGTTTATTGGGGAGCAATGAGCAGTTCTTC. This translates into CASSLLGSNEQFF.

CDR3 bases: TGTGCCAGCAGCCCGGACAGGGTAGGCGAGCAGTACTTC. As protein: CASSPDRVGEQYF. This chain links TRBV5-4 with TRBJ2-7; 8 bases align to TRBD1. This CDR3 comprises 13 residues. The V and J ends lost 4 bases and 6 bases, in that order; junction bases with no gene match: 6. Germline loops: CDR1 SGHNT, CDR2 YYREEE (reference sequence).

This clone turned up a few times. V gene TRBV3-1 (or the pseudogene TRBV3-2) combines with J gene TRBJ1-1; D unclear. The CDR3 length is 16 residues. Germline V gene data show CDR1 as LGHDT and CDR2 as YNNKEL (reference sequence). Between the trimmed V and J ends, which lost 4 bases and 0 bases, there was a span of 15 bases. CDR3 DNA sequence: TGTGCCAGCAGCCGACACTTAGGACGGCTGAACACTGAAGCTTTCTTT. Amino acid sequence: CASSRHLGRLNTEAFF.

CDR3 DNA: TGTGCCAGCAGCTTGGGTCGTTGGGGATCCTCCTACGAGCAGTACTTC. Encoded protein: CASSLGRWGSSYEQYF. The chain combines TRBV5-8 with TRBJ2-7; D is unclear. Germline CDR1 SGHTS, CDR2 YDEGEE. This CDR3 spans 16 amino acids. Deletions cut 0 bases from V and 0 bases from J, with 13 bases between. The whole variable domain, remainder taken from reference TRBV5-8 and TRBJ2-7, is EAGVTQSPTHLIKTRGQQATLRCSPISGHTSVYWYQQALGLGLQFLLWYDEGEERNRGNFPPRFSGRQFPNYSSELNVNALELEDSALYLCASSLGRWGSSYEQYFGPGTRLTVT.

Details on this clone: The sample carries other DNA sequences with the same CDR3. The J gene is TRBJ2-7, the V gene TRBV5-1, with D possibly called TRBD1 or TRBD2 (5 bases each). V gave up 0 bases and J gave up 3 bases, with 7 bases separating them. This CDR3 has 13 residues. Germline V gene data show CDR1 as SGHRS and CDR2 as YFSETQ. CDR3 sequence: CASSLVGGYEQYF. CDR3 nucleotide sequence: TGCGCCAGCAGCTTGGTTGGGGGCTACGAGCAGTACTTC.

This rearrangement joins TRBV28 to TRBJ1-1; D might be TRBD1 (5 bases). Germline assignment: CDR1 MDHEN and CDR2 SYDVKM. Trimming removed 5 bases from V and 2 bases from J, with 12 bases in between. The CDR3 has 14 amino acids. CDR3 nucleotides: TGTGCCAGCAGTCCTTTGGGGGTCAACACTGAAGCTTTCTTT. Amino acid sequence: CASSPLGVNTEAFF.

The J gene is TRBJ1-2, the V gene TRBV5-6; 7 bases map to TRBD1. V shed 6 bases and J 3 bases; nucleotides not matched to a gene: 5. From germline, CDR1 is SGHDT and CDR2 YYEEEE. The CDR3 spans 13 residues. The chain's CDR3 is CASTVDRDYGYTF. The CDR3 bases are TGTGCCAGCACCGTCGACAGGGACTATGGCTACACCTTC.

V is TRBV7-2 and J is TRBJ2-5; TRBD1 aligns across 7 bases. V shed 1 base and J 4 bases; nucleotides not matched to a gene: 12. The CDR3 has 17 amino acids. Germline assignment: CDR1 SGHTA and CDR2 FQGNSA. The CDR3 protein is CASSLVFQTGWRETQYF. DNA of the CDR3: TGTGCCAGCAGCTTAGTCTTCCAGACAGGGTGGCGAGAGACCCAGTACTTC.